Listed below are T cell receptor beta chains from one sample, sequenced in a study of technical replicates of blood from a handful of donors. Assay: immunoSEQ multiplex PCR; the TCRdb copy retains only in-frame clones and omits some. The sample includes over 85,000 clones, almost 97% seen only once; the top ten take approximately 0.37%. The specimen was T cells isolated from PBMCs. The receptors were sampled from a human donor in good health. Each CDR3 is given with its conserved first and last residue. D genes are given only for firm matches. A row's size may be missing; if present it is once, few, many or a size class.

D gene: -
J gene: TRBJ2-1
V gene: TRBV7-3
clone size: -
CDR3 DNA: TGTGCCAGCAGCCGAGATGGGCCGGGACTCTACAATGAGCAGTTCTTC
CDR3 protein: CASSRDGPGLYNEQFF

D gene: -
J gene: TRBJ1-1
V gene: TRBV11-2
clone size: -
CDR3 DNA: TGTGCCAGCAGCTTAGCTAGGGAGGAAGCTTTCTTT
CDR3 protein: CASSLAREEAFF

D gene: TRBD2
J gene: TRBJ2-3
V gene: TRBV9
clone size: once
CDR3 DNA: TGTGCCAGCAGCGAGGGGATAACTAGCGGGGTCACAGATACGCAGTATTTT
CDR3 protein: CASSEGITSGVTDTQYF

D gene: -
J gene: TRBJ2-7
V gene: TRBV28
clone size: -
CDR3 DNA: TGTGCCAGCAGCATGGGGGGGGCCATCTACGAGCAGTACTTC
CDR3 protein: CASSMGGAIYEQYF

D gene: -
J gene: TRBJ1-4
V gene: TRBV6-1
clone size: -
CDR3 DNA: TGTGCCAGCAGTGAAATCAGGGAACGAAATGAAAAACTGTTTTTT
CDR3 protein: CASSEIRERNEKLFF

D gene: TRBD2
J gene: TRBJ2-1
V gene: TRBV11-3
clone size: -
CDR3 DNA: TGTGCCAGCAGGATTAGGACCGCTAGCGGGAGGGGGGAGCAGTTCTTC
CDR3 protein: CASRIRTASGRGEQFF

D gene: -
J gene: TRBJ2-6
V gene: TRBV5-1
clone size: -
CDR3 DNA: TGCGCCAGAAGCTTGGGGCTGTACTCTGGGGCCAACGTCCTGACTTTC
CDR3 protein: CARSLGLYSGANVLTF

D gene: TRBD1
J gene: TRBJ2-2
V gene: TRBV14
clone size: -
CDR3 DNA: TGTGCCAGCAGCGGAATTGGACAGGGGGCCGGCGGGGAGCTGTTTTTT
CDR3 protein: CASSGIGQGAGGELFF

D gene: TRBD2
J gene: TRBJ2-5
V gene: TRBV7-2
clone size: -
CDR3 DNA: TGTGCCAGCAGTAGGGAGGGCCGAGAGACCCAGTACTTC
CDR3 protein: CASSREGRETQYF

D gene: -
J gene: TRBJ2-1
V gene: TRBV6-6
clone size: -
CDR3 DNA: TGTGCCAGCAGTTCTGCGAGCTCCTACAATGAGCAGTTCTTC
CDR3 protein: CASSSASSYNEQFF

D gene: -
J gene: TRBJ1-1
V gene: TRBV19
clone size: few
CDR3 DNA: TGTGCCAGTAGTCAGCAGGGTAACACTGAAGCTTTCTTT
CDR3 protein: CASSQQGNTEAFF

D gene: -
J gene: TRBJ1-2
V gene: TRBV27
clone size: -
CDR3 DNA: TGTGCCAGCAGTTCCTTTGCAGGCCTCTATGGCTACACCTTC
CDR3 protein: CASSSFAGLYGYTF

D gene: -
J gene: TRBJ2-1
V gene: TRBV25-1
clone size: -
CDR3 DNA: TGTGCCAGCACCAGGGCTCGGTCCTATGAGCAGTTCTTC
CDR3 protein: CASTRARSYEQFF

D gene: TRBD2
J gene: TRBJ2-2
V gene: TRBV2
clone size: -
CDR3 DNA: TGTGCCAGCAGTGAATGGGCTAGCGGGTTTCCCGGGGAGCTGTTTTTT
CDR3 protein: CASSEWASGFPGELFF

D gene: -
J gene: TRBJ1-1
V gene: TRBV14
clone size: -
CDR3 DNA: TGTGCCAGCAGCCAAGTTAGGCCGCGAAGGGGGATGGGTACTGAAGCTTTCTTT
CDR3 protein: CASSQVRPRRGMGTEAFF

D gene: TRBD1
J gene: TRBJ1-2
V gene: TRBV2
clone size: -
CDR3 DNA: TGTGCCAGATACACCGGGGACAGGGGTAATGGCTACACCTTC
CDR3 protein: CARYTGDRGNGYTF

D gene: -
J gene: TRBJ2-5
V gene: TRBV28
clone size: -
CDR3 DNA: TGTGCCAGCAGTTTTTTGGTATGGATCATAGGACAGCTCCAAGAGACCCAGTACTTC
CDR3 protein: CASSFLVWIIGQLQETQYF

D gene: TRBD1
J gene: TRBJ1-2
V gene: TRBV29-1
clone size: -
CDR3 DNA: TGCAGCGTTGAACAGGGGGTGAACTATGGCTACACCTTC
CDR3 protein: CSVEQGVNYGYTF

D gene: TRBD2
J gene: TRBJ2-2
V gene: TRBV5-8
clone size: -
CDR3 DNA: TGTGCCAGCAGCACGGGACTAGCGGGACTTCACACCGGGGAGCTGTTTTTT
CDR3 protein: CASSTGLAGLHTGELFF

D gene: -
J gene: TRBJ1-1
V gene: TRBV7-9
clone size: -
CDR3 DNA: TGTGCCAGCAGCTCCGTCACTGAAGCTTTCTTT
CDR3 protein: CASSSVTEAFF

D gene: TRBD2
J gene: TRBJ2-7
V gene: TRBV6-1
clone size: -
CDR3 DNA: TGTGCCAGCAGGGGACTAAAGCAGTACTTC
CDR3 protein: CASRGLKQYF

D gene: -
J gene: TRBJ2-5
V gene: TRBV30
clone size: -
CDR3 DNA: TGTGCCTGGAGACAGGGTTTCTTTGGAGAGACCCAGTACTTC
CDR3 protein: CAWRQGFFGETQYF

D gene: -
J gene: TRBJ2-7
V gene: TRBV4-2
clone size: -
CDR3 DNA: TGTGCCAGCAGCCAAGAGGTCTCTAGCATCTACGAGCAGTACTTC
CDR3 protein: CASSQEVSSIYEQYF

D gene: -
J gene: TRBJ1-1
V gene: TRBV14
clone size: -
CDR3 DNA: TGTGCCAGCAGCCCTCCCCCGAACACTGAAGCTTTCTTT
CDR3 protein: CASSPPPNTEAFF

D gene: TRBD2
J gene: TRBJ2-1
V gene: TRBV11-2
clone size: -
CDR3 DNA: TGTGCCAGCAGCTTTAACGCGGGAGGATACACCTCCTACAATGAGCAGTTCTTC
CDR3 protein: CASSFNAGGYTSYNEQFF

D gene: TRBD1
J gene: TRBJ2-7
V gene: TRBV28
clone size: -
CDR3 DNA: TGTGCCAGCAGTGAGACAGGGGGCTACGAGCAGTACTTC
CDR3 protein: CASSETGGYEQYF

D gene: -
J gene: TRBJ2-7
V gene: TRBV4-1
clone size: -
CDR3 DNA: TGCGCCAGCAGCGCAACATCCGGGTCCTACGAGCAGTACTTC
CDR3 protein: CASSATSGSYEQYF

D gene: TRBD2
J gene: TRBJ2-7
V gene: TRBV4-2
clone size: -
CDR3 DNA: TGTGCCAGCAGCCAAGATATGATTGCGGGAGGGCTCGGCGAGCAGTACTTC
CDR3 protein: CASSQDMIAGGLGEQYF

D gene: TRBD2
J gene: TRBJ2-2
V gene: TRBV7-9
clone size: -
CDR3 DNA: TGTGCCAGCAGCGGAGCAAGCGGGAGGGCCACCGGGGAGCTGTTTTTT
CDR3 protein: CASSGASGRATGELFF

D gene: TRBD2
J gene: TRBJ2-1
V gene: TRBV28
clone size: once
CDR3 DNA: TGTGCCAGCAGACGTTTAGCGGGAGAGGTCCACAATGAGCAGTTCTTC
CDR3 protein: CASRRLAGEVHNEQFF

D gene: -
J gene: TRBJ1-5
V gene: TRBV19
clone size: -
CDR3 DNA: TGTGCCAGTAGTATAGCTCTATATAGGGAGTTGGATCAGCCCCAGCATTTT
CDR3 protein: CASSIALYRELDQPQHF